The 25 T cell receptor beta chains below come from one sample, sequenced in a study of shared clonotypes between healthy human individuals (dated by TCRdb to the early 2020s). The library was prepared using the immunoSEQ multiplex PCR assay. This immuneACCESS table, as held by TCRdb, lists in-frame sequences with V and J called but not all clones. Of the missing ones, under half trace to an unresolved V gene in checked studies; the others have no known cause. The sample table records about 460,000 clones; roughly 80% of these occur just once. The top ten hold more than 10% of the sample. Sample: PBMCs. These receptors were obtained from a woman aged 40 to 50 in good health. Some clones in this sample may be carry-over from other donors' samples.

The genes are TRBV7-8 and TRBJ2-7, with 12 bases matching TRBD2. CDR3 length: 17 residues. Germline CDR1 reads SGHVS; CDR2 reads FQNEAQ. The V and J ends lost 1 base and 0 bases, in that order; junction bases with no gene match: 4. CDR3 region: CASSLGTSGAYSYEQYF. For the CDR3, the DNA is TGTGCCAGCAGCTTAGGGACTAGCGGGGCCTACTCCTACGAGCAGTACTTC.

The V gene is TRBV25-1, the J gene TRBJ2-3, with D maybe TRBD1 (5 bases). V was trimmed by 1 base and J by 3 bases, leaving 14 bases between them. Germline CDR1 and CDR2: MGHDK and SYGVNS. This CDR3 spans 16 amino acids. CDR3 bases: TGTGCCAGCAGTGAATTGGCAGGGATGTGGACAGATACGCAGTATTTT. Protein product: CASSELAGMWTDTQYF.

This clone came up many times. Other nucleotide sequences from this sample produce the same CDR3. V usage is TRBV5-4 and J usage is TRBJ2-1, with 15 bases fitting TRBD2. Germline V gene lookup returns CDR1 SGHNT and CDR2 YYREEE (reference sequence). V was pared by 4 bases and J by 6 bases, with 5 bases of the junction left unmatched. This CDR3 contains 16 residues. Here the CDR3 DNA reads TGTGCCAGCAGCCCAGGACTAGCGGGAGGGCTCAATGAGCAGTTCTTC. Its translation is CASSPGLAGGLNEQFF.

The V and J genes are TRBV2 and TRBJ2-7; 9 nucleotides align to TRBD1. V trimming: 7 bases; J trimming: 7 bases; junction bases outside the gene matches: 14. Germline values: CDR1 SNHLY, CDR2 FYNNEI. The CDR3 is made up of 15 amino acids. The CDR3 sequence: CASIQDRGSTWEQYF. The CDR3 coding sequence is TGTGCCAGCATCCAGGACAGGGGTTCGACGTGGGAGCAGTACTTC.

This clone has just a few counts. The J gene is TRBJ2-5, the V gene TRBV7-9; a weak D match, TRBD1 (6 bases). TRBJ2-7 explains the end of the DNA better; the J call may be wrong. Germline V gene lookup returns CDR1 SEHNR and CDR2 FQNEAQ (reference sequence). The CDR3 consists of 14 residues. The CDR3 nucleotides read TGTGCCAGCAGCCAGGACAGTCGATCTTACGAGCAGTACTTC. It codes for CASSQDSRSYEQYF.

The genes are TRBV5-6 and TRBJ1-5; 7 bases fit TRBD1. Trimming cost V 3 bases and J 1 base; bases outside gene matches: 7. Looked up from germline, CDR1 is SGHDT and CDR2 is YYEEEE. The CDR3 spans 16 residues. In nucleotides, the CDR3 is TGTGCCAGCAGCTCCTCAGGGGGTCGGAGCAATCAGCCCCAGCATTTT. It translates to CASSSSGGRSNQPQHF.

Turning to this clone: This is likely an artifact of a read error, given a far larger clone one base away. The gene calls are TRBV18 and TRBJ2-2, with D possibly being TRBD2 (5 bases). This CDR3 contains 15 residues. Germline values: CDR1 KGHSH, CDR2 LQKENI. CDR3 amino acids: CASSPSIANTGELSF. DNA for the CDR3: TGTGCCAGCTCACCATCGATAGCGAACACCGGGGAGCTGTCTTTT.

V and J are TRBV4-1 and TRBJ1-2, with 9 bases lining up with TRBD1. CDR1 is MGHRA, CDR2 YSYEKL, per germline. This CDR3 comprises 16 residues. The V segment lost 7 bases and the J segment 5 bases; nucleotides outside the gene matches: 14. The CDR3 reads CASTRAGDRVRYGYTF. CDR3 coding DNA: TGCGCCAGCACCCGCGCGGGGGACAGGGTCAGGTATGGCTACACCTTC.

The chain links TRBV4-1 to TRBJ2-7, with 12 bases matching TRBD2. Germline V gene data show CDR1 as MGHRA and CDR2 as YSYEKL. The CDR3 covers 16 residues. Unmatched junction bases numbered 4, after V lost 2 bases and J lost 2 bases. This CDR3 is CASSQTLAGGPYEQYF. The DNA for the CDR3 is TGCGCCAGCAGCCAAACTCTAGCGGGAGGGCCCTACGAGCAGTACTTC.

This chain joins TRBV29-1 and TRBJ2-4, with 8 positions matching TRBD1. Trimming cost V 3 bases and J 8 bases; bases outside gene matches: 9. The CDR3 spans 14 residues. CDR1 is SQVTM, CDR2 ANQGSEA, per germline. CDR3 sequence: CSVDGPGQEDIQYF. DNA for the CDR3: TGCAGCGTTGATGGGCCGGGACAGGAGGACATTCAGTACTTC.

The rearrangement uses TRBV7-3 and TRBJ1-1; 9 bases fit TRBD1. Germline V gene sequence: CDR1 SGHTA, CDR2 FQGTGA. The junction had 9 bases not matched to a gene; V was cut back by 5 bases and J by 5 bases. The CDR3 totals 15 residues. The CDR3 loop reads CASSLQGAPRTEAFF. CDR3 nucleotides: TGTGCCAGCAGCCTACAGGGGGCCCCCCGTACTGAAGCTTTCTTT.

For this clone: A read error is possible here, since a much larger clone lies one base away. This chain joins TRBV18 and TRBJ2-2; D is possibly TRBD1 (5 bases). Germline CDR1 reads KGHSH; CDR2 reads LQKENI. The CDR3 sequence is 17 residues long. The CDR3 is CDSSLTQNIQATGELFF. The CDR3 bases are TGTGACAGCTCACTCACCCAAAACATACAGGCAACCGGGGAGCTGTTTTTT.

V is TRBV4-1 and J is TRBJ1-2; 7 positions agree with TRBD1. V gave up 3 bases and J gave up 3 bases; unmatched junction bases: 7. The germline V gene has CDR1 MGHRA and CDR2 YSYEKL. CDR3 length: 15 amino acids. This chain's CDR3 is CASSHPGQGDYGYTF. The DNA for the CDR3 is TGCGCCAGCAGCCATCCTGGGCAGGGGGACTATGGCTACACCTTC.

The chain joins TRBV5-8 to TRBJ2-7, with 7 bases that match TRBD1. Germline lookup yields CDR1 SGHTS and CDR2 YDEGEE. With V trimmed by 4 bases and J by 5 bases, 12 bases remained unmatched. This CDR3 comprises 15 residues. CDR3 region: CASSPRTGYFNEQYF. In DNA, the CDR3 is TGTGCCAGCAGCCCTCGGACAGGCTACTTTAACGAGCAGTACTTC.

The CDR3 is CASSPSSFPNEQFF. The CDR3 DNA is TGTGCCAGCAGCCCAAGTTCTTTCCCCAATGAGCAGTTCTTC. The chain joins TRBV7-3 to TRBJ2-1, with D hard to call. Germline V gene lookup returns CDR1 SGHTA and CDR2 FQGTGA. Deletions cut 5 bases from V and 6 bases from J, with 14 bases between. CDR3 length equals 14 residues.

The gene calls are TRBV28 and TRBJ2-7, with D possibly matching TRBD1 (6 bases). CDR1 MDHEN and CDR2 SYDVKM come from the germline V gene. The CDR3 is made up of 20 amino acids. Between the trimmed V and J ends, which lost 3 bases and 1 base, there was a span of 28 bases. The CDR3 region is CASSFGFLSGGAIRSYEQYF. In nucleotides, the CDR3 is TGTGCCAGCAGTTTTGGCTTTCTTAGTGGGGGCGCGATTAGGTCCTACGAGCAGTACTTC.

The chain couples TRBV19 to TRBJ1-5; TRBD1 might be the D (5 bases). Germline V gene lookup returns CDR1 LNHDA and CDR2 SQIVND (reference sequence). Trimming took 7 bases from V and 3 from J, leaving 7 bases between them. This CDR3 contains 12 residues. CDR3 region: CASMTDNQPQHF. In DNA form, the CDR3 reads TGTGCCAGTATGACAGACAATCAGCCCCAGCATTTT.

V gene TRBV7-9 combines with J gene TRBJ1-4; 7 nucleotides agree with TRBD1. V was clipped by 1 base and J by 2 bases; unmatched bases: 1. CDR3 length: 15 residues. Germline V CDR1 and CDR2: SEHNR, FQNEAQ (reference sequence). CDR3 nucleotide sequence: TGTGCCAGCAGCTTAGGGGGACAGACTAATGAAAAACTGTTTTTT. Amino acid sequence: CASSLGGQTNEKLFF.

On this clone itself: Since a much larger clone is just one base distant, this may be a read error. The chain combines TRBV4-1 with TRBJ2-1; D is perhaps TRBD2 (7 bases). Germline-derived CDR1 and CDR2 are MGHRA and YSYEKL. This CDR3 spans 19 amino acids. The CDR3 coding sequence is TGCGCCAGCAGCCTTTCCCTCGGACTAGGGGGGAGGACCTACAATGGGCAGTTCTTC. Protein: CASSLSLGLGGRTYNGQFF.

Details on this clone: The same CDR3 can be traced to other DNA sequences in this sample. This chain uses TRBV7-8 with TRBJ2-3, with D unclear. The length of the CDR3 is 12 residues. Deletions cut 5 bases from V and 5 bases from J, with 8 bases between. The germline V gene has CDR1 SGHVS and CDR2 FQNEAQ. CDR3 loop: CASSLELDTQYF. The CDR3 DNA sequence: TGTGCCAGCAGCCTAGAGTTAGATACGCAGTATTTT.

The chain joins TRBV5-4 to TRBJ2-1; TRBD1 aligns across 9 bases. CDR1 and CDR2 (germline): SGHNT, YYREEE (reference sequence). Losses at the gene ends were 3 bases for V and 0 bases for J; bases not matched to a gene: 7. This CDR3 is 17 amino acids long. CDR3 sequence (DNA): TGTGCCAGCAGCTGGGGGGGACAGGGATTCTCCTACAATGAGCAGTTCTTC. Translation: CASSWGGQGFSYNEQFF.

Concerning this clone: A read error likely explains this, since a far larger clone differs by one base. The genes are TRBV4-3 and TRBJ1-1; TRBD1 is a possible D gene (6 bases). The CDR3 is made up of 14 amino acids. Germline CDR1 is LGHNA and CDR2 is YSLEER. The germline V and J ends were trimmed by 3 bases and 10 bases, with 18 bases remaining between them. DNA of the CDR3: TGCGCCAGCAGCCAGACCAGACGGGGGGCGCGAGCTTTCTTT. It is translated as CASSQTRRGARAFF.

CDR3 bases: TGTGCCACCAGCCCCCGACTACCCGGGACAGGGGGCTACGAGCAGTACTTC. Translating gives CATSPRLPGTGGYEQYF. The rearrangement uses TRBV15 and TRBJ2-7; 11 bases match TRBD1. Germline-derived CDR1 and CDR2 are LNHNV and YYDKDF (reference sequence). The CDR3 contains 17 residues. The V and J ends lost 5 bases and 3 bases, in that order; junction bases with no gene match: 12.

This chain links TRBV5-4 with TRBJ1-1; 9 nucleotides line up with TRBD1. From germline, CDR1 is SGHNT and CDR2 YYREEE (reference sequence). Unmatched junction bases numbered 8, after V lost 5 bases and J lost 6 bases. The CDR3 contains 14 residues. The CDR3 protein is CASSYTGGASEAFF. CDR3 coding DNA: TGTGCCAGCAGTTACACAGGGGGCGCGTCTGAAGCTTTCTTT.

On this clone: A clone one base away is much larger, so this may be a read error. The chain uses TRBV11-2 and TRBJ1-3; D unclear. Per the germline V gene, CDR1 is SGHAT and CDR2 is FQNNGV. This CDR3 is built from 14 residues. V was pared by 3 bases and J by 4 bases, with 10 bases between. CDR3 DNA sequence: TGTGCCAGCAGCTTGACCAAAACCGGAAACACCATATATTTT. This translates into CASSLTKTGNTIYF.